The 32 T cell receptor beta chains in this list originate from one sample, sequenced in a study of blood T cell repertoires in COVID-19. Sequenced by immunoSEQ multiplex PCR; TCRdb stores in-frame clones only, minus some. The sample lists around 50,000 clones; around 88% were seen once. Material for sequencing was peripheral blood. These receptors were collected from a woman aged 60 to 75 with acute or convalescent COVID-19.

The V call is TRBV14, the J call TRBJ2-5; D possibly corresponds to TRBD1 (6 bases). Germline V CDR1 and CDR2: SGHDN, FVKESK. Trimming shortened V by 5 bases and J by 4 bases, and 17 bases separated the two germline ends. CDR3 length: 15 residues. CDR3 residues: CASSAYSARGETQYF. In nucleotides, the CDR3 is TGTGCCAGCAGCGCATATAGCGCCAGGGGAGAGACCCAGTACTTC.

The CDR3 reads CASSSPGQGSGNTIYF. The CDR3 DNA follows: TGTGCCAGTAGTTCCCCGGGACAGGGCTCTGGAAACACCATATATTTT. V usage is TRBV19 and J usage is TRBJ1-3, with TRBD1 identical over 9 bases. This CDR3 is 16 amino acids long. The V and J ends lost 5 bases and 0 bases, in that order; junction bases with no gene match: 5. CDR1 is LNHDA, CDR2 SQIVND, per germline (reference sequence).

V usage is TRBV15 and J usage is TRBJ2-3; 11 nucleotides line up with TRBD2. Germline CDR1 is LNHNV and CDR2 is YYDKDF (reference sequence). The CDR3 runs 17 residues. With 0 bases clipped from V and 2 bases from J, the junction kept 4 bases outside the gene matches. The CDR3 DNA follows: TGTGCCACCAGCAGAGATAGACTAGCGGGAATCACAGATACGCAGTATTTT. Its translation: CATSRDRLAGITDTQYF.

The rearrangement joins TRBV9 to TRBJ1-1; 7 bases align to TRBD1. The V segment lost 3 bases and the J segment 1 base; nucleotides outside the gene matches: 9. Germline CDR1 SGDLS, CDR2 YYNGEE. CDR3 size: 16 residues. The CDR3 coding sequence is TGTGCCAGCAGCGAGGGTAAGGGGGCAGCGAACACTGAAGCTTTCTTT. Its translation: CASSEGKGAANTEAFF.

The chain recombines TRBV7-9 with TRBJ1-2; a possible D gene is TRBD1 (6 bases). The CDR3 has 14 amino acids. Germline CDR1 and CDR2: SEHNR and FQNEAQ (reference sequence). V lost 5 bases and J lost 4, with 14 bases in between. The chain's CDR3 is CASSLMDSPYGYTF. The CDR3 region has the DNA TGTGCCAGCAGCCTCATGGACAGTCCCTATGGCTACACCTTC. The entire variable domain, with the rest obtained from reference TRBV7-9 and TRBJ1-2, is as follows: DTGVSQNPRHKITKRGQNVTFRCDPISEHNRLYWYRQTLGQGPEFLTYFQNEAQLEKSRLLSDRFSAERPKGSFSTLEIQRTEQGDSAMYLCASSLMDSPYGYTFGSGTRLTVV.

V and J are TRBV9 and TRBJ1-2, with D tentatively TRBD1 (5 bases). CDR3 length equals 14 residues. V lost 3 bases and J lost 2, with 11 bases in between. CDR1 is SGDLS and CDR2 is YYNGEE in the germline V gene. The DNA of the CDR3 is TGTGCCAGCAGCGACCAAAACAGGAACTATGGCTACACCTTC. Its translation: CASSDQNRNYGYTF. Together with reference TRBV9 and TRBJ1-2, the CDR3 gives the full variable domain: DSGVTQTPKHLITATGQRVTLRCSPRSGDLSVYWYQQSLDQGLQFLIQYYNGEERAKGNILERFSAQQFPDLHSELNLSSLELGDSALYFCASSDQNRNYGYTFGSGTRLTVV.

This sequence joins TRBV19 and TRBJ2-2; D is unclear. This CDR3 contains 14 residues. Trimming removed 3 bases at V and 6 bases at J, with 11 bases between. Germline V lookup: CDR1 LNHDA, CDR2 SQIVND (reference sequence). CDR3 region: CASSIGRVAGELFF. DNA of the CDR3: TGTGCCAGTAGTATCGGTCGGGTGGCCGGGGAGCTGTTTTTT.

The chain has TRBV7-2 and TRBJ2-2; TRBD2 agrees at 7 bases. With V trimmed by 7 bases and J by 5 bases, 13 bases remained unmatched. The CDR3 loop spans 16 amino acids. Germline V gives CDR1 SGHTA, CDR2 FQGNSA. In DNA form, the CDR3 reads TGTGCCAGCACTCTGCCGGCGGGGGACGGGACCGGGGAGCTGTTTTTT. Translating it yields CASTLPAGDGTGELFF.

V gene TRBV28 combines with J gene TRBJ2-5, with a possible D match to TRBD1 (6 bases). CDR1 and CDR2 (germline): MDHEN, SYDVKM. Deletions cut 5 bases from V and 3 bases from J, with 19 bases between. The CDR3 contains 16 residues. The CDR3 nucleotides read TGTGCCAGCAGTGGACAACAGGGATACAGTGAAGAGACCCAGTACTTC. Translated, it gives CASSGQQGYSEETQYF. Supplemented by reference TRBV28 and TRBJ2-5, the full variable domain reads DVKVTQSSRYLVKRTGEKVFLECVQDMDHENMFWYRQDPGLGLRLIYFSYDVKMKEKGDIPEGYSVSREKKERFSLILESASTNQTSMYLCASSGQQGYSEETQYFGPGTRLLVL.

The J gene is TRBJ2-5, the V gene TRBV5-4; 10 bases match TRBD2. CDR1 is SGHNT, CDR2 YYREEE, per germline (reference sequence). The CDR3 totals 16 residues. The ends lost 2 bases at V and 4 bases at J; junction bases unmatched: 8. This CDR3 is CASSFRLAGDLETQYF. As DNA, the CDR3 is TGTGCCAGCAGCTTTCGCCTAGCGGGAGATTTAGAGACCCAGTACTTC.

The chain links TRBV19 to TRBJ1-1; a possible D gene is TRBD1 (5 bases). V lost 7 bases and J lost 0, with 15 bases in between. The CDR3 has 15 amino acids. Germline-derived CDR1 and CDR2 are LNHDA and SQIVND (reference sequence). The CDR3 bases are TGTGCCAGTACCCAAGGGGCAGTGATGAACACTGAAGCTTTCTTT. Translation gives CASTQGAVMNTEAFF. The full variable domain, its missing parts supplied by reference TRBV19 and TRBJ1-1, is DGGITQSPKYLFRKEGQNVTLSCEQNLNHDAMYWYRQDPGQGLRLIYYSQIVNDFQKGDIAEGYSVSREKKESFPLTVTSAQKNPTAFYLCASTQGAVMNTEAFFGQGTRLTVV.

The chain joins TRBV7-9 to TRBJ2-7, with D tentatively TRBD2 (5 bases). This CDR3 contains 13 residues. V was cut by 2 bases and J by 5 bases, with 10 bases left in between. Germline CDR1 SEHNR, CDR2 FQNEAQ (reference sequence). This CDR3 is CASSLHQRDEQYF. The CDR3 DNA reads as TGTGCCAGCAGCTTACACCAGAGGGACGAGCAGTACTTC.

The chain recombines TRBV5-5 with TRBJ2-7, with TRBD1 matching over 7 bases. CDR1 SGHKS and CDR2 YYEKEE come from the germline V gene (reference sequence). The CDR3 contains 15 residues. After removal of 2 bases from V and 2 bases from J, the junction contained 7 bases not matched to a gene. CDR3 in DNA: TGTGCCAGCAGCTTCCCGACAGGGCCCCCCTACGAGCAGTACTTC. Translating it yields CASSFPTGPPYEQYF.

This rearrangement joins TRBV9 to TRBJ2-2; the D gene is possibly TRBD2 (6 bases). The CDR3 has 13 residues. Trimming removed 4 bases from V and 6 bases from J, with 10 bases in between. CDR1 SGDLS and CDR2 YYNGEE come from the germline V gene. Here the CDR3 DNA reads TGTGCCAGCAGCCCGGGGGTAGCCGGGGAGCTGTTTTTT. It specifies CASSPGVAGELFF.

The chain recombines TRBV7-3 with TRBJ2-5, with D possibly being TRBD2 (5 bases). Trimming took 8 bases from V and 3 from J, leaving 16 bases between them. Per germline, CDR1 SGHTA and CDR2 FQGTGA. The CDR3 is made up of 14 amino acids. CDR3 DNA sequence: TGTGCCAGCCGGACGGCGGGTTTTAAAGAGACCCAGTACTTC. It specifies CASRTAGFKETQYF.

V usage is TRBV30 and J usage is TRBJ1-5; no reliable D call. The CDR3 runs to 11 residues. Germline loops: CDR1 GTSNPN, CDR2 SVGIG (reference sequence). Between the trimmed V and J ends, which lost 5 bases and 7 bases, there was a span of 9 bases. The CDR3 here is CAWGTGQPQHF. The CDR3 DNA reads TGTGCCTGGGGTACGGGGCAGCCCCAGCATTTT.

The gene calls are TRBV24-1 and TRBJ1-2, with 7 bases matching TRBD1. The V gene's germline CDR1 is KGHDR and CDR2 SFDVKD. The CDR3 length is 19 residues. V was pared by 2 bases and J by 5 bases, with 19 bases of the junction left unmatched. CDR3 coding DNA: TGTGCCACCAGTGATTACCCCAGGGGACAGACGTCTGAGGATTATGGCTACACCTTC. Encoded protein: CATSDYPRGQTSEDYGYTF.

The chain carries TRBV18 and TRBJ1-3; D gene unclear. Trimming stripped 6 bases from V and 0 bases from J, with 6 bases between. Germline loops: CDR1 KGHSH, CDR2 LQKENI. There are 13 residues in the CDR3. The CDR3 reads CASSVSSGNTIYF. The DNA for the CDR3 is TGTGCCAGCTCTGTATCCTCTGGAAACACCATATATTTT.

The chain uses TRBV5-4 and TRBJ1-1, with D possibly being TRBD1 (6 bases). Germline V gene lookup returns CDR1 SGHNT and CDR2 YYREEE (reference sequence). V dropped 0 bases and J dropped 0 bases, with 12 bases sitting between them. The CDR3 consists of 16 residues. CDR3 region: CASSLEGTGLNTEAFF. DNA for the CDR3: TGTGCCAGCAGCTTGGAGGGCACAGGGTTGAACACTGAAGCTTTCTTT.

CDR3 in amino acids: CASSDRRGYTF. Written as DNA, the CDR3 is TGTGCCAGCAGTGATCGTAGAGGCTACACCTTC. This chain joins TRBV6-1 and TRBJ1-2; D is unclear. V was trimmed by 3 bases and J by 8 bases, leaving 7 bases between them. This CDR3 region has 11 residues. Germline CDR1 is MNHNS and CDR2 is SASEGT.

This clone has a handful of counts. The rearrangement joins TRBV4-2 to TRBJ2-7; no clear D gene. Germline loops: CDR1 LGHNA, CDR2 YNFKEQ. V gave up 0 bases and J gave up 0 bases, with 12 bases separating them. CDR3 length: 16 residues. CDR3 protein: CASSQDLGVSSYEQYF. The CDR3 nucleotides read TGTGCCAGCAGCCAAGACTTGGGCGTTAGCTCCTACGAGCAGTACTTC.

V is TRBV19 and J is TRBJ2-7, with D maybe TRBD2 (6 bases). The CDR3 consists of 16 residues. Germline V gives CDR1 LNHDA, CDR2 SQIVND (reference sequence). V was pared by 4 bases and J by 0 bases, with 16 bases between. In DNA form, the CDR3 reads TGTGCCAGTAGTAAACGTGAGCGGGCCCTCTCCTACGAGCAGTACTTC. This codes for CASSKRERALSYEQYF.

Notes on this clone: This sample includes further DNA sequences coding for the same CDR3. The CDR3 coding sequence is TGCGCCAGCAGCTTGGGGTTTACTAGCGTCACCTACGAGCAGTACTTC. It is translated as CASSLGFTSVTYEQYF. The chain couples TRBV5-1 to TRBJ2-7; 7 bases agree with TRBD2. The length of the CDR3 is 16 residues. V lost 0 bases to trimming and J lost 2 bases; unmatched junction nucleotides: 8. Germline V gene data show CDR1 as SGHRS and CDR2 as YFSETQ. The whole variable domain, remainder taken from reference TRBV5-1 and TRBJ2-7, is KAGVTQTPRYLIKTRGQQVTLSCSPISGHRSVSWYQQTPGQGLQFLFEYFSETQRNKGNFPGRFSGRQFSNSRSEMNVSTLELGDSALYLCASSLGFTSVTYEQYFGPGTRLTVT.

This chain uses TRBV4-2 with TRBJ1-6; no firm D call. V was clipped by 1 base and J by 14 bases, with 12 bases between them. Germline values: CDR1 LGHNA, CDR2 YNFKEQ. This CDR3 comprises 13 residues. The CDR3 DNA reads as TGTGCCAGCAGCCAAGGCGGCCCTAGCTCCCTCCACTTT. Translation gives CASSQGGPSSLHF.

The CDR3 reads CASSSAPGSQPQHF. The CDR3 coding sequence is TGTGCCAGCAGCTCCGCCCCCGGGAGTCAGCCCCAGCATTTT. The rearrangement joins TRBV7-3 to TRBJ1-5; D not resolved. Trimming removed 4 bases from V and 6 bases from J, with 13 bases in between. CDR1 is SGHTA and CDR2 is FQGTGA in the germline V gene. CDR3 length: 14 amino acids. The whole variable domain, remainder taken from reference TRBV7-3 and TRBJ1-5, is GAGVSQTPSNKVTEKGKYVELRCDPISGHTALYWYRQSLGQGPEFLIYFQGTGAADDSGLPNDRFFAVRPEGSVSTLKIQRTERGDSAVYLCASSSAPGSQPQHFGDGTRLSIL.

The chain joins TRBV11-2 to TRBJ2-1; 12 bases map to TRBD2. Germline values: CDR1 SGHAT, CDR2 FQNNGV. The CDR3 extends over 14 amino acids. V was pared by 6 bases and J by 9 bases, with 6 bases of the junction left unmatched. The CDR3, as DNA: TGTGCCAGCAGGTCGGGACTAGCGGGCCCTGAGCAGTTCTTC. Translation gives CASRSGLAGPEQFF.

This clone was seen a few times. The chain combines TRBV24-1 with TRBJ1-1, with 7 bases fitting TRBD1. The CDR3 contains 15 residues. Germline assignment: CDR1 KGHDR and CDR2 SFDVKD. The V gene end was trimmed by 4 bases and the J gene end by 4 bases; junction bases not matched to a gene: 8. The CDR3 DNA sequence: TGTGCCACCAGTGAGGATGGGGACAGCCCCACTGAAGCTTTCTTT. Translation: CATSEDGDSPTEAFF.

The CDR3: CASSLEAGLEAYEQYF. CDR3 in DNA: TGCGCCAGCAGCTTGGAAGCGGGACTGGAGGCCTACGAGCAGTACTTC. The chain carries TRBV5-1 and TRBJ2-7; 7 nucleotides match TRBD2. The germline gives CDR1 SGHRS, CDR2 YFSETQ. The CDR3 is 16 residues long. The V gene end was trimmed by 0 bases and the J gene end by 2 bases; junction bases not matched to a gene: 8.

The table lists this clone with a few counts. The V gene is TRBV5-1, the J gene TRBJ1-6; 9 bases fit TRBD1. The CDR3 has 16 amino acids. CDR1 SGHRS and CDR2 YFSETQ come from the germline V gene. The V and J ends lost 4 bases and 8 bases, in that order; junction bases with no gene match: 10. This CDR3 reads CASSRTSGQGDSPLHF. CDR3 DNA sequence: TGCGCCAGCAGCCGGACATCGGGACAGGGAGATTCACCCCTCCACTTT.

This chain links TRBV15 with TRBJ2-7, with 10 bases identical to TRBD2. The CDR3 loop spans 15 amino acids. V dropped 1 base and J dropped 5; count of bases not matched to a gene: 5. Germline assignment: CDR1 LNHNV and CDR2 YYDKDF (reference sequence). CDR3 DNA sequence: TGTGCCACCAGCAGAGCGTCTAGCGGGAGCAACGAGCAGTACTTC. Residues: CATSRASSGSNEQYF.

This clone was counted only a few times. The chain employs TRBV23-1 and TRBJ2-4; D is ambiguous. TRBV23-1 is identified as an open reading frame with a role that is uncertain. V lost 4 bases, J lost 7 bases, and 17 bases lay in between. CDR3 length: 15 residues. The CDR3, as DNA: TGCGCCAGCAGTCTGGCAGGCCCCCGCTTTAACATTCAGTACTTC. It is translated as CASSLAGPRFNIQYF.

The chain employs TRBV30 and TRBJ1-6; 7 bases are shared with TRBD1. The CDR3 consists of 14 residues. J lost 9 bases, V lost 2 bases, and 7 bases had no gene match. CDR1 is GTSNPN and CDR2 is SVGIG in the germline V gene (reference sequence). Here the CDR3 reads CAWSSGQSSSPLHF. CDR3 coding DNA: TGTGCCTGGAGTTCGGGACAGAGTTCTTCACCCCTCCACTTT.